One sample yielded the 14 T cell receptor beta chains listed below, sequenced in a study of human T cells and chemical hapten exposure. TCRdb re-analysed the RACE reads in MiXCR, keeping a single row per CDR3 protein. The profile shows some 350,000 distinct CDR3 sequences, approximately 6.3% of them singletons. The time point is: patch test 1, 2 weeks after DPC sensitization. Stated treatment: therapeutic diphenylcyclopropenone sensitization with weekly scalp DPC. Material: whole blood, obtained in connection with sensitization to the hapten diphenylcyclopropenone (DPC). The receptors were gathered from a woman under 30 with alopecia areata. Some clones in this sample may be carry-over from other donors' samples.

In this sample, this clonotype turned up many times. V and J are TRBV18 and TRBJ2-2; TRBD2 matches at 8 bases. Germline V gives CDR1 KGHSH, CDR2 LQKENI. The J segment lost 2 bases and the V segment lost 4 bases, leaving 6 bases of the junction unmatched. This CDR3 has 16 residues. DNA of the CDR3: TGTGCCAGCTCACTTACAGCGGGGGCCAACACCGGGGAGCTGTTTTTT. It encodes CASSLTAGANTGELFF.

The chain is built from TRBV28 and TRBJ1-2; D is unclear. The germline V and J ends were trimmed by 4 bases and 10 bases, with 10 bases remaining between them. This CDR3 region has 11 residues. Germline CDR1 reads MDHEN; CDR2 reads SYDVKM. The CDR3 sequence: CASSSRGHYTF. The CDR3 nucleotides read TGTGCCAGCAGTTCACGAGGGCACTACACCTTC.

This clonotype came up many times. This chain connects TRBV18 to TRBJ1-2; D unresolved. The CDR3 spans 13 residues. Per germline, CDR1 KGHSH and CDR2 LQKENI. Trimming left V 3 bases short and J 3 bases short, with 8 bases between. CDR3 residues: CASSPLSDYGYTF. The DNA for the CDR3 is TGTGCCAGCTCACCGTTATCCGACTATGGCTACACCTTC.

This clonotype was observed a handful of times. The V and J genes are TRBV4-1 and TRBJ1-5, with a possible D match to TRBD1 (6 bases). There are 17 residues in the CDR3. The germline V gene encodes CDR1 MGHRA and CDR2 YSYEKL. V gave up 1 base and J gave up 0 bases, with 13 bases separating them. The CDR3 sequence: CASSQGYRGASNQPQHF. Here the CDR3 DNA reads TGCGCCAGCAGCCAAGGGTATCGGGGGGCTAGCAATCAGCCCCAGCATTTT.

This clonotype was recorded many times. This chain links TRBV5-1 with TRBJ2-1; the match to TRBD2 covers 11 bases. Germline CDR1 is SGHRS and CDR2 is YFSETQ. Trimming took 2 bases from V and 6 from J; bases not matched to a gene: 4. The CDR3 sequence is 15 residues long. CDR3 DNA: TGCGCCAGCAGCTTTAGCGGGGGGGCCGCCAATGAGCAGTTCTTC. Its translation: CASSFSGGAANEQFF.

This clonotype was seen repeatedly, ten times or more. The chain joins TRBV27 to TRBJ2-1; tentative D call: TRBD1 (5 bases). V lost 1 base to trimming and J lost 4 bases, with 8 bases between them. Germline V CDR1 and CDR2: MNHEY, SMNVEV (reference sequence). The length of the CDR3 is 14 residues. CDR3 region: CASSLWGRYNEQFF. DNA of the CDR3: TGTGCCAGCAGTTTATGGGGCAGGTACAATGAGCAGTTCTTC.

This clonotype was picked up a small number of times. V gene TRBV10-3 combines with J gene TRBJ1-2; D remains unclear. The V and J ends lost 2 bases and 0 bases respectively, with 7 bases between them. The germline gives CDR1 ENHRY, CDR2 SYGVKD. The CDR3 is made up of 14 amino acids. As DNA, the CDR3 is TGTGCCATCAGTGAGGTCAGCACTAACTATGGCTACACCTTC. Its protein is CAISEVSTNYGYTF.

This clonotype occurred a few times. The rearrangement uses TRBV4-1 and TRBJ2-1; unclear D gene. This CDR3 region has 14 residues. Looked up from germline, CDR1 is MGHRA and CDR2 is YSYEKL. V was pared by 6 bases and J by 0 bases, with 9 bases between. CDR3 loop: CASSLESSYNEQFF. The CDR3 DNA is TGCGCCAGCAGTCTCGAGAGCTCCTACAATGAGCAGTTCTTC.

The gene calls are TRBV6-1 and TRBJ2-3, with D perhaps TRBD2 (5 bases). Germline V gene sequence: CDR1 MNHNS, CDR2 SASEGT. V was shortened by 6 bases and J by 6 bases, with 13 bases between the two germline ends. CDR3 size: 13 residues. CDR3 amino acids: CASSLDWRDTQYF. CDR3 DNA sequence: TGTGCCAGCAGCCTCGACTGGAGGGATACGCAGTATTTT.

There are many counts of this clonotype. V is TRBV4-3 and J is TRBJ2-3, with a possible D match to TRBD1 (6 bases). With 1 base removed from V and 2 bases from J, the gap between germline ends came to 16 bases. The V gene's germline CDR1 is LGHNA and CDR2 YSLEER. CDR3 length: 17 residues. CDR3 in amino acids: CASSQGPTVGATDTQYF. The CDR3 DNA sequence: TGCGCCAGCAGCCAAGGCCCCACAGTGGGGGCCACAGATACGCAGTATTTT.

The chain employs TRBV4-2 and TRBJ1-2; tentative D call: TRBD1 (5 bases). The V end lost 4 bases, the J end lost 4 bases, and 22 bases lay between the germline ends. Germline V gene sequence: CDR1 LGHNA, CDR2 YNFKEQ. CDR3 length equals 17 residues. The CDR3: CASSPGTDTHAFYGYTF. CDR3 DNA: TGTGCCAGCAGCCCGGGGACCGACACCCACGCTTTCTATGGCTACACCTTC.

This clonotype was seen many times. This rearrangement joins TRBV28 to TRBJ2-3; a possible D gene is TRBD2 (5 bases). The CDR3 sequence is 16 residues long. Trimming stripped 6 bases from V and 2 bases from J, with 18 bases between. CDR1 and CDR2 from the germline V gene are MDHEN and SYDVKM. DNA for the CDR3: TGTGCCAGCAGCCCCGAGGAGGACTCTTCCACAGATACGCAGTATTTT. This gives the protein CASSPEEDSSTDTQYF.

The chain employs TRBV5-1 and TRBJ2-5, with D possibly called TRBD1 or TRBD2 (6 bases each). The CDR3 has 16 amino acids. CDR1 and CDR2 from the germline V gene are SGHRS and YFSETQ. V was clipped by 2 bases and J by 5 bases, with 19 bases between them. Written as DNA, the CDR3 is TGCGCCAGCAGCTTCCGGGGGCTGGGTCAATTCGAGACCCAGTACTTC. Residues: CASSFRGLGQFETQYF.

This clonotype was picked up a small number of times. This rearrangement joins TRBV28 to TRBJ2-3; no reliable D call. Trimming took off 1 base at V and 3 bases at J, with 14 bases between the two ends. Germline CDR1 reads MDHEN; CDR2 reads SYDVKM. The CDR3 sequence is 16 residues long. The CDR3 DNA is TGTGCCAGCAGTTTATTAAGGAACAGCCGAACAGATACGCAGTATTTT. The encoded protein is CASSLLRNSRTDTQYF.